The 5 T cell receptor beta chains below all came from one sample that was sequenced in a study of blood T cells in healthy people across ages (dated by TCRdb to the mid-2010s). Library preparation used 5' RACE. Sequencer: Illumina HiSeq 2500. A second PCR of roughly 7 to 11 cycles was performed with a sample-barcoded 5' primer and a J-beta primer mix. TCRdb handled the public reads itself, with Q25 trimming in fastp and clone calling in MiXCR, and kept productive beta chains. Under each unique CDR3 protein, matching rows form one entry showing the most common genes and DNA. This sample lists 450,000 to 700,000 distinct CDR3 sequences; 25% to 30% were detected once. The ten most abundant clones make up 15% to 20% of the sample. Sequencing was performed on blood. The origin of the receptors is a woman between 70 and 85 years old in good health.

Only a few counts were recorded for this clonotype. The chain carries TRBV9 and TRBJ2-6, with a weak D call TRBD1 (6 bases). V lost 3 bases, J lost 10 bases, and 11 bases lay in between. The CDR3 runs 13 residues. Germline loops: CDR1 SGDLS, CDR2 YYNGEE. In DNA, the CDR3 is TGTGCCAGCAGCGCAATACAGGGAAACGTCCTGACTTTC. It is translated as CASSAIQGNVLTF.

The gene calls are TRBV5-1 and TRBJ2-7; no clear D gene. The J call is in doubt because the DNA end fits TRBJ2-1 better. Germline-derived CDR1 and CDR2 are SGHRS and YFSETQ. The CDR3 loop spans 12 amino acids. CDR3 DNA sequence: TGCGCCAGCAGCTATGATTATCATGAGCAGTTCTTC. It specifies CASSYDYHEQFF.

In its sample, this clonotype was seen a few times. The J gene is TRBJ1-1, the V gene TRBV9; no clear D gene. The CDR3 totals 15 residues. Trimming took off 4 bases at V and 0 bases at J, with 13 bases between the two ends. Per the germline V gene, CDR1 is SGDLS and CDR2 is YYNGEE. CDR3 sequence reads: CASSTRTEMNTEAFF. For the CDR3, the DNA is TGTGCCAGCAGCACCCGGACCGAGATGAACACTGAAGCTTTCTTT.

The CDR3: CASTLSVPGNYKQYF. The CDR3 coding sequence is TGTGCCAGCACCCTGTCGGTGCCCGGAAACTACAAGCAGTACTTC. V is TRBV11-2 and J is TRBJ2-5; D not resolved. CDR3 length equals 15 residues. The germline V gene has CDR1 SGHAT and CDR2 FQNNGV. V dropped 7 bases and J dropped 11 bases, with 26 bases sitting between them. The entire variable domain, with the rest obtained from reference TRBV11-2 and TRBJ2-5, is as follows: EAGVAQSPRYKIIEKRQSVAFWCNPISGHATLYWYQQILGQGPKLLIQFQNNGVVDDSQLPKDRFSAERLKGVDSTLKIQPAKLEDSAVYLCASTLSVPGNYKQYFGPGTRLLVL.

V is TRBV7-2 and J is TRBJ2-3, with 7 positions matching TRBD1. The trim removed 5 bases at V and 4 bases at J, leaving 6 bases unmatched. The CDR3 contains 14 residues. The germline V gene has CDR1 SGHTA and CDR2 FQGNSA. The CDR3, as DNA: TGTGCCAGCAGCCCCACAGGGGTCGCAGATACGCAGTATTTT. This translates into CASSPTGVADTQYF.